The 12 T cell receptor beta chains given below trace back to one sample, sequenced in a study of a mutant IDH1 vaccine in newly diagnosed glioma. Here immunoSEQ multiplex PCR was the method, and the copy in TCRdb shows in-frame clones only, minus some. The sample has over 45,000 clones, around 92% seen once; the top ten hold 2.3%. What these receptors recognize is not known. Time point defined: week 35, safety follow-up. Doses comprised 300 ug of mutant IDH1 20-mer peptide each, plus topical imiquimod. The sequencing here drew on PBMCs, taken from a glioma patient whose treatment included an IDH1 peptide vaccine. These receptors came from a man over 45 with glioma.

This clone was observed once. The chain is built from TRBV6-5 and TRBJ2-1; 8 nucleotides agree with TRBD1. The length of the CDR3 is 12 residues. V lost 7 bases, J lost 11 bases, and 7 bases stayed unmatched. The V gene's germline CDR1 is MNHEY and CDR2 SVGAGI. This CDR3 reads CASTPDRGKQFF. CDR3 DNA sequence: TGTGCCAGCACCCCCGACAGGGGAAAGCAGTTCTTC.

This chain links TRBV5-1 with TRBJ1-3, with 9 bases identical to TRBD1. From germline, CDR1 is SGHRS and CDR2 YFSETQ. With V trimmed by 5 bases and J by 0 bases, 15 bases remained unmatched. This CDR3 has 19 amino acids. For the CDR3, the DNA is TGCGCCAGCAGTCGACAGGGGGTCTCGGGCAGGCACTCTGGAAACACCATATATTTT. Its protein product is CASSRQGVSGRHSGNTIYF.

This rearrangement joins TRBV7-9 to TRBJ2-7; possibly TRBD1 for D (5 bases). The CDR3 loop spans 13 amino acids. Germline V gene lookup returns CDR1 SEHNR and CDR2 FQNEAQ (reference sequence). The V end lost 5 bases, the J end lost 4 bases, and 12 bases lay between the germline ends. The CDR3 loop is CASSTQDHYEQYF. In DNA, the CDR3 is TGTGCCAGCAGCACACAGGATCATTACGAGCAGTACTTC.

The V call is TRBV29-1, the J call TRBJ2-7; a possible D gene is TRBD2 (6 bases). Germline V gene lookup returns CDR1 SQVTM and CDR2 ANQGSEA. There are 11 residues in the CDR3. V lost 4 bases and J 4 bases, leaving 8 bases between the germline ends. CDR3 protein: CSVVRGYEQYF. The CDR3 DNA sequence: TGCAGCGTTGTCCGGGGGTACGAGCAGTACTTC.

J is TRBJ2-1 and V is TRBV19; 9 bases are shared with TRBD2. Unmatched junction bases numbered 5, after V lost 7 bases and J lost 7 bases. From germline, CDR1 is LNHDA and CDR2 SQIVND (reference sequence). The CDR3 covers 13 residues. The CDR3 DNA follows: TGTGCCAGTACCCGCGGGGGGGTGAATGAGCAGTTCTTC. Protein sequence: CASTRGGVNEQFF.

The V call is TRBV19, the J call TRBJ2-5; 7 bases are shared with TRBD1. Germline CDR1 reads LNHDA; CDR2 reads SQIVND (reference sequence). This CDR3 has 14 residues. V lost 4 bases, J lost 0 bases, and 2 bases stayed unmatched. In DNA form, the CDR3 reads TGTGCCAGTAGTACGGACAGGTACCAAGAGACCCAGTACTTC. It codes for CASSTDRYQETQYF.

V and J are TRBV21-1 and TRBJ1-5. TRBV21-1 is a pseudogene locus. The CDR3 runs to 15 residues. The chain's CDR3 is CASSKGAWTPVPQHF. CDR3 bases: TGTGCCAGCAGCAAAGGAGCATGGACGCCAGTGCCCCAGCATTTT.

The rearrangement uses TRBV11-2 and TRBJ1-2; a possible D gene is TRBD1 (6 bases). Deletions cut 4 bases from V and 4 bases from J, with 10 bases between. This CDR3 has 13 amino acids. The germline V gene encodes CDR1 SGHAT and CDR2 FQNNGV. CDR3 sequence: CASSSTGIYGYTF. As DNA, the CDR3 is TGTGCCAGCAGCTCTACAGGGATCTATGGCTACACCTTC.

The chain couples TRBV5-1 to TRBJ1-4, with TRBD1 matching over 9 bases. Unmatched junction bases numbered 5, after V lost 0 bases and J lost 8 bases. This CDR3 is built from 15 residues. Germline values: CDR1 SGHRS, CDR2 YFSETQ. The CDR3 DNA sequence: TGCGCCAGCAGCTTGGGGGACAGGGTAGAAGAAAAACTGTTTTTT. It is translated as CASSLGDRVEEKLFF. The complete variable domain, with remaining parts taken from reference TRBV5-1 and TRBJ1-4, reads KAGVTQTPRYLIKTRGQQVTLSCSPISGHRSVSWYQQTPGQGLQFLFEYFSETQRNKGNFPGRFSGRQFSNSRSEMNVSTLELGDSALYLCASSLGDRVEEKLFFGSGTQLSVL.

The CDR3 is CASSSKGTEETQYF. CDR3 DNA sequence: TGTGCCAGCAGCTCGAAAGGGACAGAAGAGACCCAGTACTTC. The chain uses TRBV7-6 and TRBJ2-5, with 7 bases that match TRBD1. This CDR3 is built from 14 residues. V was pared by 4 bases and J by 3 bases, with 5 bases of the junction left unmatched. Germline assignment: CDR1 SGHVS and CDR2 FNYEAQ.

The rearrangement links TRBV19 to TRBJ1-2; 7 nucleotides line up with TRBD1. V lost 5 bases to trimming and J lost 7 bases; unmatched junction nucleotides: 16. Germline-derived CDR1 and CDR2 are LNHDA and SQIVND (reference sequence). There are 16 residues in the CDR3. The CDR3 protein is CASSPSEQGRSRGYTF. CDR3 DNA sequence: TGTGCCAGTAGTCCCTCGGAACAGGGGCGAAGTCGTGGCTACACCTTC.

As regards this clone: In the same sample, other DNA sequences code for this CDR3. This chain joins TRBV5-1 and TRBJ2-2; no definite D call. The CDR3 is 15 residues long. CDR1 and CDR2 (germline): SGHRS, YFSETQ. The V end lost 0 bases, the J end lost 2 bases, and 8 bases lay between the germline ends. The CDR3 spells CASSLGQTNTGELFF. The CDR3 nucleotides are TGCGCCAGCAGCTTGGGCCAAACTAACACCGGGGAGCTGTTTTTT.